This T cell receptor beta chain was identified during a study of beta chain features in type 1 diabetes (dated by TCRdb to the late 2010s). As for the study more broadly: Mean age, gender distribution, total cell number and subset yield did not differ between patients and healthy donors. A total of 100 million to 140 million sorted cells were examined across all samples, and the number of cells per subset was strongly correlated with RNA yield. Regulatory and stem cell-like memory subsets were isolated from only 8 patients and about eight healthy donors, whereas naive and central memory subsets came from all 30 or so donors. In the study, recently diagnosed type 1 diabetes patients and matched healthy donors were compared on the TCRB repertoires of their sorted circulating CD4+ T cell subsets. What the authors observed across the whole study: HLA sub-analyses involved small numbers of individuals, so any influence of HLA type on TCRB rearrangement remained unresolved. In all four CD4+ subsets, TCRB CDR3 length was moderately but significantly shorter in type 1 diabetes patients. Naive, central memory and regulatory TCRB repertoires appeared to be more similar among patients than among healthy donors. Because cDNA was sequenced instead of genomic DNA, activated cells with high expression could be over-represented, although the groups did not differ in activation or CD3 levels. At VDJ recombination sites, type 1 diabetes patients had fewer insertions and more deleted nucleotides, which implies abnormalities in thymic rearrangement. Shorter templates might be favored by PCR, yet because patient and control samples were amplified and corrected together, any such skew would affect both groups equally.

About this clone itself: Its cognate antigen has yet to be identified. Qualities for individual bases were not recorded, and no much larger clone is one base off.

The entire amount of isolated RNA was reverse transcribed using the High Capacity cDNA Reverse Transcription Kit, so the sequenced TCRB transcripts were expressed ones. Naive, central memory and regulatory T cell samples underwent deep immunoSEQ sequencing, averaging about 3.57 million total reads per sample. Sorted cells were lysed in RLT buffer and RNA was extracted with DNase-treated RNeasy Micro or Mini kits, depending on cell number. Each cell subset was processed separately to prevent cross-contamination, with patient and healthy donor samples processed together. TCRB sequences were amplified from cDNA with the immunoSEQ multiplex PCR, producing 87-bp fragments spanning the CDR3 region. Sequencing of the amplicons was done on the Illumina HiSeq platform. The study's processing was this. Synthetic template baselines were used to correct PCR bias computationally, reads within Hamming distance 2 were collapsed together, and singletons that could not be merged were discarded. Reads were aligned to IMGT to assign V, D and J genes, CDR3 length, and insertions or deletions at six rearrangement sites. Within each subset, clonotype counts were normalized to the number of sorted cells before true diversity and Gini coefficients were calculated with the tcR R package. The overlap coefficient, calculated on TCRB nucleotide sequences, was used to measure repertoire sharing. TCRdb holds this immuneACCESS table with in-frame rearrangements only. Some clones are missing; in checked studies, unresolved V genes explain under half, and the rest has no known cause. V and J calls and clone size follow that table, whereas D and trimming were derived from the DNA. The sample contains 150,000 to 190,000 clones, about 8.1% of them found a single time. The ten biggest clones cover almost 0.65% of the sample.

Inclusive of the bounding cysteine and phenylalanine, the CDR3 is 13 residues long. The DNA shown is the 39-base CDR3, in frame from base 1. The junction carries 16 bases between V and J, which are trimmed by 6 bases and 8 bases respectively. Per the germline V gene, MDHEN is the CDR1 and SYDVKM is the CDR2. A single peripheral blood draw of around 0.11 L on average was collected from each donor into heparinised tubes. Naive, central memory, regulatory and stem cell-like memory CD4+ T cells were sorted on a BD FACSAria II using a panel including CD45RO, CCR7, CD25, CD127, CD95 and CD27. All sorted populations exceeded 98% purity. PBMCs were isolated immediately by Lymphoprep density gradient centrifugation and stained directly without culture. So that batch effects would be minimized, each experiment stained and sorted samples in pairs, pairing one healthy donor with one patient.

The sequence joins TRBV28 to TRBJ1-2, with TRBD1 perhaps the D gene, on 6 matching bases. This TCR derives from a man between 18 and 35 years old in good health. The specimen was central memory CD4+ T cells from blood. The CDR3 is CASSPNYRDGYTF. The nucleotide sequence is TGTGCCAGCAGCCCCAACTACAGGGACGGCTACACCTTC.